The 27 T cell receptor beta chains given below trace back to one sample, sequenced in a study of blood T cell repertoires in COVID-19 (dated by TCRdb to 2018 to 2020). The library was built by means of the immunoSEQ multiplex PCR assay. TCRdb stores this immuneACCESS table with in-frame sequences only. Part of the clones is absent; in the studies checked, under half of the shortfall reflects unresolved V genes, and no reason is known for the rest. This sample is represented by 200,000 to 250,000 clones; about 90% of them were singletons. The ten top clones hold roughly 6.3% of the sample. The sequenced sample consisted of peripheral blood. The origin of the receptors is a man in his sixties with acute or convalescent COVID-19.

The rearrangement uses TRBV5-4 and TRBJ1-1; 8 bases are a match to TRBD1. V lost 7 bases to trimming and J lost 8 bases; unmatched junction nucleotides: 1. The germline V gene has CDR1 SGHNT and CDR2 YYREEE (reference sequence). The CDR3 covers 10 residues. CDR3 DNA sequence: TGTGCCAGCGGACAGGGCGAAGCTTTCTTT. This translates into CASGQGEAFF.

The chain recombines TRBV9 with TRBJ2-1, with D uncertain. V dropped 2 bases and J dropped 2 bases, with 11 bases sitting between them. The CDR3 consists of 15 residues. In germline, CDR1 is SGDLS, CDR2 YYNGEE. The CDR3 nucleotides read TGTGCCAGCAGCGTTAGTTCAGGCGCCTACAATGAGCAGTTCTTC. Protein: CASSVSSGAYNEQFF.

The V call is TRBV18, the J call TRBJ1-1, with D maybe TRBD1 (6 bases). V was trimmed by 1 base and J by 3 bases, leaving 12 bases between them. This CDR3 is built from 15 residues. Per germline, CDR1 KGHSH and CDR2 LQKENI. The CDR3 region has the DNA TGTGCCAGCTCACCACTGGGGGCTGTCGACACTGAAGCTTTCTTT. Translated, it gives CASSPLGAVDTEAFF.

J is TRBJ2-2 and V is TRBV6-2 or TRBV6-3, with D unresolved. The CDR3 consists of 17 residues. CDR1 is MNHEY, CDR2 SVGEGT, per germline. V was shortened by 0 bases and J by 0 bases, with 11 bases between the two germline ends. The CDR3 region has the DNA TGTGCCAGCAGTTACTCGTGGCTGCCTCCGAACACCGGGGAGCTGTTTTTT. As protein: CASSYSWLPPNTGELFF.

The V call is TRBV5-1, the J call TRBJ1-5; 9 bases map to TRBD1. With V trimmed by 0 bases and J by 6 bases, 4 bases remained unmatched. The CDR3 covers 15 residues. CDR1 is SGHRS, CDR2 YFSETQ, per germline. The CDR3 nucleotides read TGCGCCAGCAGCTTGGGGGACAGGGCTTCTCAGCCCCAGCATTTT. Translation gives CASSLGDRASQPQHF.

The chain is built from TRBV25-1 and TRBJ2-1; D unclear. Germline loops: CDR1 MGHDK, CDR2 SYGVNS. V was shortened by 1 base and J by 3 bases, with 13 bases between the two germline ends. The CDR3 covers 16 residues. The CDR3 sequence: CASSEFFQTGYNEQFF. The DNA of the CDR3 is TGTGCCAGCAGTGAATTTTTCCAGACGGGCTACAATGAGCAGTTCTTC.

With regard to this clone: Other DNA sequences in this sample translate to the same CDR3. This chain connects TRBV7-2 to TRBJ2-7; D perhaps matches TRBD1 (5 bases). The germline V gene has CDR1 SGHTA and CDR2 FQGNSA. V was pared by 0 bases and J by 1 base, with 7 bases between. The CDR3 runs 14 residues. CDR3 amino acids: CASSLAGPSYEQYF. CDR3 bases: TGTGCCAGCAGCTTAGCGGGGCCGTCCTACGAGCAGTACTTC.

The chain couples TRBV19 to TRBJ1-2, with TRBD1 matching 7 bases. V shed 6 bases, J shed 4 bases, and the junction held 5 bases outside the gene matches. The CDR3 loop spans 13 amino acids. Germline assignment: CDR1 LNHDA and CDR2 SQIVND (reference sequence). CDR3 nucleotides: TGTGCCAGTAGGGACAGGTCCACCTATGGCTACACCTTC. It yields the protein CASRDRSTYGYTF.

This clone was seen a handful of times. The chain has TRBV5-1 and TRBJ2-7, with D possibly TRBD1 on 5 matching bases. This CDR3 is built from 14 residues. Trimming removed 4 bases at V and 6 bases at J, with 17 bases between. Germline CDR1 is SGHRS and CDR2 is YFSETQ. CDR3 sequence (DNA): TGCGCCAGCAGCCCCGGCAGGGCTTCGGTCGAGCAGTACTTC. Its translation: CASSPGRASVEQYF.

The rearrangement uses TRBV19 and TRBJ2-7, with a possible D match to TRBD2 (7 bases). V gave up 8 bases and J gave up 3 bases, with 23 bases separating them. This CDR3 is built from 16 residues. Germline V CDR1 and CDR2: LNHDA, SQIVND (reference sequence). The CDR3 DNA is TGTGCCAGTGGGGAGGGAGGTTCGGGGGCCAGCTACGAGCAGTACTTC. Protein: CASGEGGSGASYEQYF.

The chain recombines TRBV7-2 with TRBJ2-7; 9 nucleotides line up with TRBD1. V dropped 3 bases and J dropped 4; count of bases not matched to a gene: 7. Germline loops: CDR1 SGHTA, CDR2 FQGNSA. The CDR3 covers 15 residues. CDR3 in amino acids: CASSFIYRGQYEQYF. As DNA, the CDR3 is TGTGCCAGCAGCTTCATCTACAGGGGGCAGTACGAGCAGTACTTC.

The rearrangement links TRBV5-5 to TRBJ1-5; the D is unclear. The CDR3 runs 15 residues. V was pared by 2 bases and J by 3 bases, with 12 bases between. In germline, CDR1 is SGHKS, CDR2 YYEKEE (reference sequence). This CDR3 reads CASSFVSLDNQPQHF. The CDR3 DNA reads TGTGCCAGCAGCTTTGTAAGCCTCGACAATCAGCCCCAGCATTTT.

The gene calls are TRBV6-5 and TRBJ2-7; D possibly corresponds to TRBD2 (5 bases). Deletions cut 4 bases from V and 0 bases from J, with 13 bases between. The CDR3 consists of 15 residues. Germline V gene data show CDR1 as MNHEY and CDR2 as SVGAGI. The CDR3 loop reads CASSSPSTYSYEQYF. The CDR3, as DNA: TGTGCCAGCAGTTCTCCTAGCACATACTCCTACGAGCAGTACTTC.

V is TRBV5-1 and J is TRBJ1-2; maybe TRBD1 (5 bases). V was cut by 0 bases and J by 0 bases, with 6 bases left in between. Germline CDR1 SGHRS, CDR2 YFSETQ. This CDR3 has 14 amino acids. DNA of the CDR3: TGCGCCAGCAGCTTGGGGGGCACTAACTATGGCTACACCTTC. Translation: CASSLGGTNYGYTF. The entire variable domain, with the rest obtained from reference TRBV5-1 and TRBJ1-2, is as follows: KAGVTQTPRYLIKTRGQQVTLSCSPISGHRSVSWYQQTPGQGLQFLFEYFSETQRNKGNFPGRFSGRQFSNSRSEMNVSTLELGDSALYLCASSLGGTNYGYTFGSGTRLTVV.

V gene TRBV3-1 (or the pseudogene TRBV3-2) combines with J gene TRBJ2-1; D may be TRBD2 (6 bases). Germline V gene lookup returns CDR1 LGHDT and CDR2 YNNKEL (reference sequence). The CDR3 is 14 amino acids. Trimming took off 0 bases at V and 9 bases at J, with 12 bases between the two ends. CDR3 sequence (DNA): TGTGCCAGCAGCCAAGATTCATCCGGGGGTGAGCAGTTCTTC. Translating gives CASSQDSSGGEQFF.

The V and J genes are TRBV18 and TRBJ2-7; no clear D. The V end was cut by 6 bases, the J end by 3 bases, with 12 bases between. Germline CDR1 is KGHSH and CDR2 is LQKENI. CDR3 length equals 13 residues. Here the CDR3 reads CASSGSLDYEQYF. In nucleotides, the CDR3 is TGTGCCAGCTCCGGTTCCCTCGACTACGAGCAGTACTTC.

The chain combines TRBV4-2 with TRBJ2-1, with D tentatively TRBD2 (5 bases). The CDR3 sequence is 16 residues long. In germline, CDR1 is LGHNA, CDR2 YNFKEQ. The V end was cut by 0 bases, the J end by 0 bases, with 9 bases between. Here the CDR3 DNA reads TGTGCCAGCAGCCAAGAGGTGGGGAGCTCCTACAATGAGCAGTTCTTC. This gives the protein CASSQEVGSSYNEQFF.

The chain carries TRBV28 and TRBJ2-1; D is perhaps TRBD1 (5 bases). Germline values: CDR1 MDHEN, CDR2 SYDVKM. This CDR3 comprises 14 residues. V lost 7 bases and J 0 bases, leaving 10 bases between the germline ends. The CDR3 loop is CASTEDNSYNEQFF. As DNA, the CDR3 is TGTGCCAGCACCGAGGACAACTCCTACAATGAGCAGTTCTTC.

The rearrangement uses TRBV10-3 and TRBJ1-5; a weak D match, TRBD1 (5 bases). Trimming took off 0 bases at V and 7 bases at J, with 10 bases between the two ends. The CDR3 is 14 residues long. From germline, CDR1 is ENHRY and CDR2 SYGVKD. CDR3 loop: CAISESPGSQPQHF. Written as DNA, the CDR3 is TGTGCCATCAGTGAGTCACCAGGGTCCCAGCCCCAGCATTTT.

The rearrangement joins TRBV7-2 to TRBJ2-7; 8 nucleotides line up with TRBD2. J lost 0 bases, V lost 5 bases, and 9 bases had no gene match. In germline, CDR1 is SGHTA, CDR2 FQGNSA. The length of the CDR3 is 16 residues. In DNA form, the CDR3 reads TGTGCCAGCAGCCTACGTAGCGGGGCGAGCTCCTACGAGCAGTACTTC. Protein: CASSLRSGASSYEQYF.

This chain connects TRBV7-3 to TRBJ2-7; D is unresolved. The ends were cut back, 2 bases at V and 6 bases at J, with 14 bases in the middle. The CDR3 sequence is 14 residues long. Per germline, CDR1 SGHTA and CDR2 FQGTGA. The CDR3 reads CASSLARSRVEQYF. The CDR3 DNA reads as TGTGCCAGCAGCTTAGCACGATCGAGAGTCGAGCAGTACTTC.

Worth noting for this clone: Additional DNA sequences in this sample encode the identical CDR3. V usage is TRBV6-5 and J usage is TRBJ1-5; D may be TRBD1 (5 bases). CDR1 is MNHEY, CDR2 SVGAGI, per germline. V lost 6 bases to trimming and J lost 0 bases, with 12 bases between them. The CDR3 has 15 amino acids. This CDR3 reads CASSPGTDSNQPQHF. The CDR3 DNA sequence: TGTGCCAGCAGCCCCGGGACTGATAGCAATCAGCCCCAGCATTTT.

As for this clone: One end of the junction fails to match germline, which may point to a read error. The chain recombines TRBV3-1 (or the pseudogene TRBV3-2) with TRBJ2-1; TRBD2 matches 10 bases. This CDR3 is 13 amino acids long. Germline values: CDR1 LGHDT, CDR2 YNNKEL (reference sequence). Written as DNA, the CDR3 is TGTGCCAGCAGCCAAGATCTAGCGGGAGTCTCACTCTTC. Its translation: CASSQDLAGVSLF.

J is TRBJ1-2 and V is TRBV10-3, with 9 bases identical to TRBD1. J gave up 1 base and V 3 bases, and 9 bases lay outside the gene matches. Germline CDR1 and CDR2: ENHRY and SYGVKD. The CDR3 is made up of 17 amino acids. CDR3 protein: CAISDPPGTGHNYGYTF. In DNA, the CDR3 is TGTGCCATCAGTGACCCCCCCGGGACAGGGCATAACTATGGCTACACCTTC.

The chain links TRBV28 to TRBJ1-2, with 10 nucleotides matching TRBD1. After removal of 11 bases from V and 0 bases from J, the junction contained 6 bases not matched to a gene. In germline, CDR1 is MDHEN, CDR2 SYDVKM. There are 14 residues in the CDR3. Here the CDR3 DNA reads TGTGCCGCCCGACAGGGGGCGACTAACTATGGCTACACCTTC. Translated: CAARQGATNYGYTF.

The J gene is TRBJ1-4, the V gene TRBV3-1 (or the pseudogene TRBV3-2); D perhaps matches TRBD1 (6 bases). Trimming removed 0 bases at V and 13 bases at J, with 12 bases between. This CDR3 has 13 amino acids. Germline V CDR1 and CDR2: LGHDT, YNNKEL (reference sequence). The CDR3 DNA follows: TGTGCCAGCAGCCAAGACAGGGGAAGGATACTGTTTTTT. This sequence encodes CASSQDRGRILFF.

The V and J genes are TRBV5-1 and TRBJ1-1, with 7 bases identical to TRBD1. CDR1 is SGHRS and CDR2 is YFSETQ in the germline V gene. The CDR3 runs to 15 residues. J lost 4 bases, V lost 4 bases, and 10 bases had no gene match. CDR3 DNA: TGCGCCAGCAGCACTGGACAGGACCTCGTCACTGAAGCTTTCTTT. Its translation: CASSTGQDLVTEAFF.